This T cell receptor beta chain was sequenced during a study of blood T cell repertoires in COVID-19. About the study: COVID-19 samples collected from the United States, Italy and Spain covered acute and convalescent phases.

Methods used by the authors: Amplification with reference gene primers provided the estimates of nucleated cell counts. Profiled with immunoSEQ multiplex PCR; TCRdb holds only in-frame clones, not every one. Clone size and the V and J calls come from that table; the DNA yielded D and trimming. In the table there are 84,000 or so clones, 65% to 85% of which are singletons. The V segment lost 4 bases and the J segment 0 bases; nucleotides outside the gene matches: 3. Germline V gene lookup returns CDR1 MNHEY and CDR2 SVGAGI. The CDR3 covers 16 residues. The sequence derives from a man aged 65 to 85 with acute or convalescent COVID-19. The specimen was peripheral blood. The rearrangement links TRBV6-5 to TRBJ1-4, with TRBD1 identical over 9 bases. CDR3 in DNA: TGTGCCAGCAGTTCCCGACAGGGGGCAACTAATGAAAAACTGTTTTTT. This encodes CASSSRQGATNEKLFF.